The 16 T cell receptor beta chains presented below share a single source sample, sequenced in a study of shared clonotypes between healthy human individuals. Assay used: immunoSEQ multiplex PCR; TCRdb lists only in-frame clones, some missing. The sample yields 2,500,000 or so clones, roughly 92% seen once. Sequenced material: naive CD4+ T cells sorted from blood. Regarding subset: CD45RA+ positively selected. The receptors here all came from a man between 18 and 29 years old in good health.

V usage is TRBV5-1 and J usage is TRBJ1-1; possible D gene TRBD1, 5 bases. The germline gives CDR1 SGHRS, CDR2 YFSETQ. V was pared by 2 bases and J by 4 bases, with 18 bases between. There are 16 residues in the CDR3. The CDR3 loop reads CASSLNPTGGTTEAFF. CDR3 DNA sequence: TGCGCCAGCAGCTTAAACCCCACCGGGGGGACCACTGAAGCTTTCTTT.

Turning to this clone: The sample contains more than one DNA sequence encoding this CDR3. The rearrangement uses TRBV5-1 and TRBJ2-7, with D unclear. This CDR3 contains 14 residues. Germline values: CDR1 SGHRS, CDR2 YFSETQ. V dropped 1 base and J dropped 0 bases, with 8 bases sitting between them. CDR3 coding DNA: TGCGCCAGCAGCTTGAGGACGGACTCCTACGAGCAGTACTTC. Protein sequence: CASSLRTDSYEQYF.

This chain links TRBV5-1 with TRBJ1-1; D is unresolved. The CDR3 is 14 amino acids. Between the trimmed V and J ends, which lost 4 bases and 3 bases, there was a span of 13 bases. CDR1 SGHRS and CDR2 YFSETQ come from the germline V gene. The CDR3 sequence is CASSREGDYTEAFF. In DNA form, the CDR3 reads TGCGCCAGCAGCAGAGAAGGAGATTACACTGAAGCTTTCTTT.

The V and J genes are TRBV18 and TRBJ2-3, with D possibly being TRBD2 (6 bases). The CDR3 loop spans 15 amino acids. V was cut by 6 bases and J by 6 bases, with 19 bases left in between. CDR1 KGHSH and CDR2 LQKENI come from the germline V gene. The CDR3 loop is CASSLQRAGTDTQYF. As DNA, the CDR3 is TGTGCCAGCTCTCTCCAGCGGGCAGGGACCGATACGCAGTATTTT.

This chain uses TRBV5-4 with TRBJ2-7; D possibly corresponds to TRBD1 (6 bases). Germline V gene sequence: CDR1 SGHNT, CDR2 YYREEE (reference sequence). V was clipped by 4 bases and J by 2 bases, with 10 bases between them. The CDR3 runs 13 residues. The CDR3 bases are TGTGCCAGCAGCCAGGACAGAACCTACGAGCAGTACTTC. The encoded protein is CASSQDRTYEQYF.

This chain joins TRBV6-1 and TRBJ2-3; TRBD1 is a possible D gene (5 bases). Germline lookup yields CDR1 MNHNS and CDR2 SASEGT. The CDR3 consists of 15 residues. Trimming removed 5 bases from V and 3 bases from J, with 15 bases in between. CDR3: CASSTVGQNTDTQYF. The CDR3 nucleotides read TGTGCCAGCAGTACGGTGGGGCAAAATACAGATACGCAGTATTTT.

This chain links TRBV5-1 with TRBJ1-4; D gene unclear. The length of the CDR3 is 13 residues. Trimming took 3 bases from V and 8 from J, leaving 11 bases between them. Germline V gives CDR1 SGHRS, CDR2 YFSETQ. The CDR3 sequence is CASSSSGLEKLFF. The CDR3, as DNA: TGCGCCAGCAGCTCATCGGGCCTCGAAAAACTGTTTTTT. Variable domain in full (rest from reference TRBV5-1 and TRBJ1-4): KAGVTQTPRYLIKTRGQQVTLSCSPISGHRSVSWYQQTPGQGLQFLFEYFSETQRNKGNFPGRFSGRQFSNSRSEMNVSTLELGDSALYLCASSSSGLEKLFFGSGTQLSVL.

This sequence joins TRBV4-3 and TRBJ2-5; the D is unclear. Germline V gene sequence: CDR1 LGHNA, CDR2 YSLEER. The V end lost 1 base, the J end lost 5 bases, and 20 bases lay between the germline ends. CDR3 size: 17 residues. CDR3 in amino acids: CASSQAGPAAPRETQYF. The CDR3 DNA follows: TGCGCCAGCAGCCAAGCCGGCCCTGCGGCCCCCCGGGAGACCCAGTACTTC.

V usage is TRBV28 and J usage is TRBJ2-3; no reliable D call. The V end was cut by 11 bases, the J end by 4 bases, with 10 bases between. From germline, CDR1 is MDHEN and CDR2 SYDVKM. There are 11 residues in the CDR3. The CDR3 region is CASRVADTQYF. CDR3 bases: TGTGCCTCCCGTGTCGCAGATACGCAGTATTTT.

This chain connects TRBV9 to TRBJ2-3; D unclear. The germline CDR1 and CDR2 sequences are SGDLS and YYNGEE. The V end lost 0 bases, the J end lost 2 bases, and 10 bases lay between the germline ends. The CDR3 consists of 15 residues. CDR3 sequence: CASSVDQRSTDTQYF. The CDR3 DNA reads as TGTGCCAGCAGCGTAGACCAGCGTTCCACAGATACGCAGTATTTT.

As for this clone: The sample carries other DNA sequences with the same CDR3. CDR3 residues: CASSFSGGNSPLHF. CDR3 sequence (DNA): TGTGCCAGCAGTTTCTCGGGGGGTAATTCACCCCTCCACTTT. The rearrangement joins TRBV27 to TRBJ1-6; a weak D match, TRBD1 (5 bases). Germline-derived CDR1 and CDR2 are MNHEY and SMNVEV (reference sequence). The CDR3 runs 14 residues. V lost 3 bases, J lost 6 bases, and 9 bases lay in between.

This sequence joins TRBV25-1 and TRBJ1-5, with 7 bases matching TRBD1. There are 14 residues in the CDR3. V shed 3 bases and J 4 bases; nucleotides not matched to a gene: 3. Per the germline V gene, CDR1 is MGHDK and CDR2 is SYGVNS. CDR3 protein: CASSETGRNQPQHF. For the CDR3, the DNA is TGTGCCAGCAGTGAGACAGGGAGGAATCAGCCCCAGCATTTT.

The rearrangement uses TRBV21-1 and TRBJ2-7; the table's D gene call, TRBD2, was not cross checked with the DNA. TRBV21-1 is a pseudogene segment. The CDR3 is 17 amino acids. Here the CDR3 DNA reads TGTGCCAGCAGCAAAAGGGCAAGGAGACTAGCGGGAGGCGAGCAGTACTTC. It codes for CASSKRARRLAGGEQYF.

This sequence joins TRBV11-2 and TRBJ1-6, with 7 bases fitting TRBD1. The CDR3 is 17 amino acids. The ends lost 0 bases at V and 10 bases at J; junction bases unmatched: 12. The germline CDR1 and CDR2 sequences are SGHAT and FQNNGV. The CDR3 reads CASSLDRTGSFGSPLHF. In nucleotides, the CDR3 is TGTGCCAGCAGCTTAGATCGGACAGGCTCCTTCGGGTCACCCCTCCACTTT.

CDR3 nucleotide sequence: TGTGCCAGCTCACGACCTCAGGGGAGCTCCTACAATGAGCAGTTCTTC. Its translation: CASSRPQGSSYNEQFF. The V and J genes are TRBV18 and TRBJ2-1; tentative D call: TRBD1 (6 bases). The CDR3 loop spans 16 amino acids. V was cut by 4 bases and J by 0 bases, with 13 bases left in between. From germline, CDR1 is KGHSH and CDR2 LQKENI. Full variable domain (missing parts from reference TRBV18 and TRBJ2-1): NAGVMQNPRHLVRRRGQEARLRCSPMKGHSHVYWYRQLPEEGLKFMVYLQKENIIDESGMPKERFSAEFPKEGPSILRIQQVVRGDSAAYFCASSRPQGSSYNEQFFGPGTRLTVL.

CDR3: CASSVAPLAGVSGELFF. Here the CDR3 DNA reads TGTGCCAGCAGCGTAGCCCCCCTAGCGGGGGTGAGCGGGGAGCTGTTTTTT. J is TRBJ2-2 and V is TRBV9, with 10 bases that match TRBD2. This CDR3 has 17 residues. Looked up from germline, CDR1 is SGDLS and CDR2 is YYNGEE. J lost 7 bases, V lost 0 bases, and 9 bases had no gene match. Using reference TRBV9 and TRBJ2-2 for the parts outside the CDR3, the full variable domain is DSGVTQTPKHLITATGQRVTLRCSPRSGDLSVYWYQQSLDQGLQFLIQYYNGEERAKGNILERFSAQQFPDLHSELNLSSLELGDSALYFCASSVAPLAGVSGELFFGEGSRLTVL.